This T cell receptor beta chain was captured by sequencing in a study of T cells after yellow fever vaccination. This clonotype came up a few times. No antigen is known for it. This CDR3 has 13 residues. Germline V lookup: CDR1 SGHDN, CDR2 FVKESK. Trimming stripped 1 base from V and 8 bases from J, with 11 bases between. Broader study findings: Bulk-population clonotypes that are abundant could appear as contaminants in FACS-sorted repertoires. Overall, a small share of clonotypes was seen in both CD4 and CD8 compartments.

In making TCR cDNA, 5'RACE template switching added a universal primer site and UMIs to it. Via MiXCR, TCRdb re-called the 5' RACE reads, giving one row per CDR3 protein. The table shows some 240,000 distinct CDR3 sequences, with about 5.2% occurring only once. The clonotype originates from a man younger than 35 who received the YFV17D yellow fever vaccine. The sample here was CD4+ T cells sorted from PBMCs, taken on the day of the yellow fever booster vaccination. The V gene is TRBV14, the J gene TRBJ2-5; D not certain. CDR3 residues: CASSQVNLGTQYF. The CDR3, as DNA: TGTGCCAGCAGCCAAGTTAACTTGGGAACCCAGTACTTC. The full variable domain, its missing parts supplied by reference TRBV14 and TRBJ2-5, is EAGVTQFPSHSVIEKGQTVTLRCDPISGHDNLYWYRRVMGKEIKFLLHFVKESKQDESGMPNNRFLAERTGGTYSTLKVQPAELEDSGVYFCASSQVNLGTQYFGPGTRLLVL.